This is a list of T cell receptor beta chains from one sample in a study of T cells in Graves' hyperthyroidism and ophthalmopathy. TCRdb redid the calling of the multiplex PCR reads with MiXCR, one entry per CDR3 protein. This repertoire shows fewer than 110,000 distinct CDR3 sequences, approximately 48% found once; its top ten account for about 25%. Source material: blood. These receptors originate from a man aged 35-49 years with Graves' hyperthyroidism. Each CDR3 is given with its conserved first and last residue. A D gene is named only where the DNA matches it firmly. Some rows mark clone size as missing; the rest say once, few, many or name a class of expanded clone.

.	TRBV7-8	.	TRBJ1-1	CACSLVQSMNTEAVF	TGTGCCTGCAGCTTAGTACAGAGCATGAACACTGAGGCTGTCTTT
many	TRBV6-5	.	TRBJ1-1	CASSEMRGYDTEAFF	TGTGCCAGCAGTGAAATGAGGGGGTACGACACTGAAGCTTTCTTT
.	TRBV20-1	.	TRBJ2-3	CSAETRGLTDTQYF	TGCAGTGCGGAGACGAGGGGACTCACAGATACGCAGTATTTT
.	TRBV2	.	TRBJ2-5	CASSALAEETQYF	TGTGCCAGCAGTGCATTAGCAGAAGAGACCCAGTACTTC
many	TRBV6-6	TRBD1	TRBJ1-2	CASSYYGTGTAGYTF	TGTGCCAGCAGTTACTACGGGACAGGGACGGCAGGCTACACCTTC
many	TRBV28	.	TRBJ2-7	CASSTSPSSEQYF	TGTGCCAGCAGTACTAGCCCGTCTTCGGAGCAGTACTTC
.	TRBV2	.	TRBJ2-1	CASSPLRQAAKDNEQFF	TGTGCCAGCTCACCACTCCGACAGGCGGCCAAGGACAATGAGCAGTTCTTC
once	TRBV7-2	TRBD2	TRBJ2-3	CASSVPGPLAGGPDTQYF	TGTGCCAGCAGCGTCCCTGGGCCGCTAGCGGGGGGGCCGGATACGCAGTATTTT
.	TRBV29-1	.	TRBJ1-2	CSIYQGKLNGYTF	TGCAGCATTTATCAGGGGAAGCTCAATGGCTACACCTTC
many	TRBV7-6	TRBD2	TRBJ2-1	CASSLGLPSGYNPYNEQFF	TGTGCCAGCAGCTTAGGACTCCCTAGCGGCTACAACCCCTACAATGAGCAGTTCTTC
.	TRBV7-9	.	TRBJ1-5	CASSLPWDGQHF	TGTGCCAGCAGCTTACCATGGGACGGCCAGCATTTT
many	TRBV28	TRBD1	TRBJ2-7	CASRRDSSYEQYF	TGTGCCAGCAGACGGGACAGCTCCTACGAGCAGTACTTC
.	TRBV7-6	TRBD2	TRBJ2-1	CASSLWRAGDEQFF	TGTGCCAGCAGCTTATGGCGAGCGGGAGATGAGCAGTTCTTC
.	TRBV5-4	TRBD1	TRBJ2-5	CASRALTGGRETQYF	TGTGCCAGCAGGGCACTGACAGGGGGAAGAGAGACCCAGTACTTC
.	TRBV9	.	TRBJ2-2	CASSVRDKGNTGELFF	TGTGCCAGCAGCGTACGGGACAAGGGAAACACCGGGGAGCTGTTTTTT
many	TRBV7-9	.	TRBJ1-2	CASSLDSKYGYTF	TGTGCCAGCAGCTTAGACTCCAAATATGGCTACACCTTC
many	TRBV19	TRBD2	TRBJ2-1	CASSMSGGPGGEQFF	TGTGCCAGTAGTATGAGCGGGGGGCCGGGAGGAGAGCAGTTCTTC
.	TRBV9	TRBD2	TRBJ2-7	CASSATGGSNEQYF	TGTGCCAGCAGCGCAACGGGAGGGTCGAATGAGCAGTACTTC
once	TRBV7-2	TRBD1	TRBJ1-2	CASRSTGYCGYTF	TGTGCCAGCAGATCGACAGGGTACTGTGGCTACACCTTC
medium-sized	TRBV7-8	.	TRBJ1-5	CASSSSLGLQPQHF	TGTGCCAGCAGCAGCTCCCTTGGGTTACAGCCCCAGCATTTT
few	TRBV4-1	TRBD1	TRBJ1-2	CASSQEPGTALNYGYTF	TGCGCCAGCAGCCAAGAGCCCGGGACAGCGCTTAACTATGGCTACACCTTC
.	TRBV9	.	TRBJ2-4	CASSVGAGYPKNIQYF	TGTGCCAGCAGCGTGGGAGCGGGTTATCCGAAAAACATTCAGTACTTC
many	TRBV5-8	TRBD1	TRBJ2-3	CASSFRGLGTDTQYF	TGTGCCAGCAGCTTCAGGGGGCTCGGCACAGATACGCAGTATTTT
.	TRBV10-3	TRBD2	TRBJ2-3	CAISESQGLAEATDTQYF	TGTGCCATCAGTGAGTCACAGGGACTAGCGGAGGCCACAGATACGCAGTATTTT
many	TRBV4-3	.	TRBJ2-3	CASSQDRTLAADTQYF	TGCGCCAGCAGCCAAGACAGAACGCTAGCTGCTGATACGCAGTATTTT
.	TRBV7-3	TRBD1	TRBJ1-5	CASSPEGDRWQPPQHF	TGTGCCAGCAGCCCAGAAGGGGACAGGTGGCAACCGCCCCAGCATTTT
.	TRBV5-1	.	TRBJ1-2	CASSLSDEGGYTF	TGCGCCAGCAGCTTGAGTGACGAGGGCGGCTACACCTTC
.	TRBV4-1	TRBD2	TRBJ2-3	CASSQDRLADRTDTQYF	TGCGCCAGCAGCCAAGATCGACTAGCGGACCGCACAGATACGCAGTATTTT
many	TRBV20-1	TRBD2	TRBJ2-3	CSARNPGLAGGDTQYF	TGCAGTGCTAGAAACCCCGGACTAGCGGGAGGAGATACGCAGTATTTT
.	TRBV2	.	TRBJ1-1	CASSGGYYFEAFF	TGTGCCAGCAGTGGAGGGTACTACTTTGAAGCTTTCTTT
once	TRBV19	TRBD1	TRBJ2-5	CASSGQGGGETQYF	TGTGCCAGTAGTGGACAGGGGGGAGGAGAGACCCAGTACTTC
.	TRBV7-2	TRBD1	TRBJ2-1	CASSVEVWDSHYNEQFF	TGTGCCAGCAGCGTTGAAGTTTGGGACAGCCACTACAATGAGCAGTTCTTC
.	TRBV7-9	TRBD2	TRBJ2-5	CASSLSGGMEIQYF	TGTGCCAGCAGCTTATCGGGGGGGATGGAGATCCAGTACTTC
.	TRBV7-2	.	TRBJ1-4	CASGFTEGGTNEKLFF	TGCGCCAGCGGTTTTACTGAGGGTGGAACTAATGAAAAACTGTTTTTT
many	TRBV5-8	.	TRBJ2-3	CASSPLGDTQYF	TGTGCCAGCAGCCCGTTGGGGGATACGCAGTATTTT
many	TRBV11-1	TRBD1	TRBJ2-7	CASSHRPGTGPSYEQYF	TGTGCCAGCAGCCATCGTCCAGGGACAGGGCCCTCCTACGAGCAGTACTTC
many	TRBV12-3/TRBV12-4	.	TRBJ1-1	CASSSQESEAFF	TGTGCCAGCAGTTCACAGGAATCTGAAGCTTTCTTT
.	TRBV20-1	TRBD1	TRBJ2-3	CSASAGGASDTQYF	TGCAGTGCTAGTGCAGGGGGAGCATCAGATACGCAGTATTTT
few	TRBV27	.	TRBJ2-6	CASRRMTGFGSGANVLTF	TGTGCCAGCAGACGGATGACAGGCTTTGGATCTGGGGCCAACGTCCTGACTTTC
many	TRBV20-1	.	TRBJ1-1	CSASGQSMNTEAFF	TGCAGTGCCTCTGGACAGTCCATGAACACTGAAGCTTTCTTT
.	TRBV12-3/TRBV12-4	TRBD1	TRBJ2-7	CASPDREEVYEQYF	TGTGCCAGCCCGGACAGGGAAGAGGTCTACGAGCAGTACTTC